Described below is a single TCR beta chain sequence and its context. The source of the sample is a study of neoadjuvant anti-PD-1 for oral cavity cancer. Overall study: Patients without progression got a fourth dose around day 43.

Assay: immunoSEQ multiplex PCR; the TCRdb copy retains only in-frame clones and omits some. Altogether 15,000 or so clones are present, 64% being singletons, with the ten largest covering around 2.8%. CDR3 length: 15 amino acids. V was trimmed by 2 bases and J by 3 bases, leaving 11 bases between them. Looked up from germline, CDR1 is SGHVS and CDR2 is FQNEAQ. The clonotype originates from a person aged 35-80 years with oral cavity squamous cell carcinoma. This specimen consisted of PBMCs, obtained before nivolumab (anti-PD-1) treatment. The V and J genes are TRBV7-8 and TRBJ2-1, with D unclear. In DNA, the CDR3 is TGTGCCAGCAGCTTACGGCGCCAGATCTACAATGAGCAGTTCTTC. It yields the protein CASSLRRQIYNEQFF.